This T cell receptor (beta chain) was obtained from a study of monozygotic twins with inflammatory bowel disease. The CDR3 loop spans 12 amino acids. The germline gives CDR1 DFQATT, CDR2 SNEGSKA (reference sequence). Study outcomes and limitations: Healthy co-twins, by inverse Simpson, had higher TCRbeta diversity than their siblings with IBD. Discordant twins showed the same repertoire similarity as concordant twins, possibly from limited power.

cDNA encoding TCRalpha and TCRbeta underwent two nested PCRs of approximately 17 and 9 cycles, each of which was followed by bead purification. Using the 5' RACE reads, TCRdb records one entry per CDR3 protein without DNA. This listing includes about 210,000 distinct CDR3 sequences. A note on this clonotype: The target antigen is unknown.

The chain combines TRBV20-1 with TRBJ2-1; absent DNA, TCRdb's TRBD1 call cannot be checked. Input material: blood. The TCR originated in a human donor with ulcerative colitis or Crohn's disease, or a healthy co-twin of an affected twin (not recorded which). This chain's CDR3 is CSASGGGNEQFF.